This TCR beta chain originates from a study of T cell responses to AZD1222 COVID-19 vaccine. Study-level results: Baseline seropositivity occurred in only 5 to 7 AZD1222 recipients. Spike-specific TCR breadth rose after two AZD1222 doses, and depth rose as well.

Only in-frame clones appear in the TCRdb table, and some are missing; sequencing was by immunoSEQ multiplex PCR. The data contain 110,000 or so clones, approximately 90% of them singletons. Germline CDR1 SEHNR, CDR2 FQNEAQ (reference sequence). CDR3 length: 17 amino acids. Trimming removed 4 bases from V and 1 base from J; junction bases left unmatched: 10. On this clone: Its specificity is unknown.

The TCR originated in an adult who received the AZD1222 COVID-19 vaccine. The V call is TRBV7-9, the J call TRBJ1-1, with 9 bases matching TRBD1. Source: peripheral blood, taken 28 days after the second AZD1222 dose. In DNA, the CDR3 is TGTGCCAGCAGCTCCACCGGGACAGGGTGGGCGAACACTGAAGCTTTCTTT. Its protein product is CASSSTGTGWANTEAFF.